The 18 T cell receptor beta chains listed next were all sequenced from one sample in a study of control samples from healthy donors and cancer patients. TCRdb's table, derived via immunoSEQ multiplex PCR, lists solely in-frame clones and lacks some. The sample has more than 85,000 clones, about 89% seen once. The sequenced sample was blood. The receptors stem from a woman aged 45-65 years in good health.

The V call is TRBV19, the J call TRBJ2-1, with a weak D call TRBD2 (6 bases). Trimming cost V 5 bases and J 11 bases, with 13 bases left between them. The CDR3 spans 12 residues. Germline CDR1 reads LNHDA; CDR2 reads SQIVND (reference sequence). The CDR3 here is CASSPLGGQQFF. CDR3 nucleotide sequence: TGTGCCAGTAGTCCCCTGGGGGGTCAGCAGTTCTTC.

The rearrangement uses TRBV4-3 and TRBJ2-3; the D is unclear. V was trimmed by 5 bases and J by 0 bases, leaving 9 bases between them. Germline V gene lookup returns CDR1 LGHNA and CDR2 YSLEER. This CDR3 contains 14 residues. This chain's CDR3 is CASSGYLSTDTQYF. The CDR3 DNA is TGCGCCAGCAGCGGCTATCTCAGCACAGATACGCAGTATTTT.

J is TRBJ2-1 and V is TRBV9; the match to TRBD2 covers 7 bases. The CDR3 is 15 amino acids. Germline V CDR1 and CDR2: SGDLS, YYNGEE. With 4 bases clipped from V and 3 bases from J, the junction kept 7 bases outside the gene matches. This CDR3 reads CASSKSAGYYNEQFF. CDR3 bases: TGTGCCAGCAGCAAATCAGCGGGATACTACAATGAGCAGTTCTTC.

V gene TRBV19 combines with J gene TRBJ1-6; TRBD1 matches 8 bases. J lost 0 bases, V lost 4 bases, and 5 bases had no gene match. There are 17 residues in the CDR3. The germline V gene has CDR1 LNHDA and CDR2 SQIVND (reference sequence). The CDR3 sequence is CASSRQGQSSYNSPLHF. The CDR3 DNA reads TGTGCCAGTAGTAGACAGGGGCAGAGCTCCTATAATTCACCCCTCCACTTT.

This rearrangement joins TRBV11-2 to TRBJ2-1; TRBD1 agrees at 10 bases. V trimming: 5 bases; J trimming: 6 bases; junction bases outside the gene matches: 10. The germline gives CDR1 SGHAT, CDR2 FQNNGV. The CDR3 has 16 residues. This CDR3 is CASSGGWGQGSNEQFF. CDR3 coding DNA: TGTGCCAGCAGCGGGGGATGGGGACAGGGGTCCAATGAGCAGTTCTTC.

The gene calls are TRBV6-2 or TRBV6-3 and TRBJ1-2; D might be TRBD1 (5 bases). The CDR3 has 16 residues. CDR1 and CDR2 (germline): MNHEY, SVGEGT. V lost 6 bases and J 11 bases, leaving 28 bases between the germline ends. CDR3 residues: CASSPDGAGTTIGYTF. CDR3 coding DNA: TGTGCCAGCAGCCCTGACGGAGCGGGGACTACTATTGGATACACCTTC.

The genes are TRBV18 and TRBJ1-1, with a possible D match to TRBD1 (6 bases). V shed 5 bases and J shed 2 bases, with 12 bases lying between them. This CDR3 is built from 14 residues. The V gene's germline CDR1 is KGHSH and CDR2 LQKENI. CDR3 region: CASSITGINTEAFF. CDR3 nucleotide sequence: TGTGCCAGCTCAATAACAGGGATAAACACTGAAGCTTTCTTT.

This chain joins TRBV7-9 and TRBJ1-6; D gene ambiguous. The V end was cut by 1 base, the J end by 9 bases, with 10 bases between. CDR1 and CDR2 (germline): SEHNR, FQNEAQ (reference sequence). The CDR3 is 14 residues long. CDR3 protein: CASSLGEWSSPLHF. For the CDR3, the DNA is TGTGCCAGCAGCTTAGGAGAATGGAGTTCACCCCTCCACTTT. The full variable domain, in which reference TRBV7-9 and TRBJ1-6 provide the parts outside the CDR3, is DTGVSQNPRHKITKRGQNVTFRCDPISEHNRLYWYRQTLGQGPEFLTYFQNEAQLEKSRLLSDRFSAERPKGSFSTLEIQRTEQGDSAMYLCASSLGEWSSPLHFGNGTRLTVT.

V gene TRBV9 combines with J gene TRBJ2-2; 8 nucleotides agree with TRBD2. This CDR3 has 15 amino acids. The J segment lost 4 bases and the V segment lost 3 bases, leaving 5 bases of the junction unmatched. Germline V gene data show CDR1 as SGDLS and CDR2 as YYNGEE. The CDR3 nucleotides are TGTGCCAGCAGCGAGAGCGGGAGAGTCACCGGGGAGCTGTTTTTT. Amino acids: CASSESGRVTGELFF.

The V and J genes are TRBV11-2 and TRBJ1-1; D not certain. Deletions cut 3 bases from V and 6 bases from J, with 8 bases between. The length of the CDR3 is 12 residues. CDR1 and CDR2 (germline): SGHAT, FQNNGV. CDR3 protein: CASSLSIPEAFF. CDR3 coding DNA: TGTGCCAGCAGCTTGTCGATCCCTGAAGCTTTCTTT.

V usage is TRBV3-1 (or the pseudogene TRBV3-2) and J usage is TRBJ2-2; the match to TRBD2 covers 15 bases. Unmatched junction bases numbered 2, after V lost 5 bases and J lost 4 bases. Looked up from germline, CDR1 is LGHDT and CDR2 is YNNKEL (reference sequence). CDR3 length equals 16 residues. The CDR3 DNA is TGTGCCAGCAGCAAGGGACTAGCGGGGGGCACCGGGGAGCTGTTTTTT. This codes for CASSKGLAGGTGELFF.

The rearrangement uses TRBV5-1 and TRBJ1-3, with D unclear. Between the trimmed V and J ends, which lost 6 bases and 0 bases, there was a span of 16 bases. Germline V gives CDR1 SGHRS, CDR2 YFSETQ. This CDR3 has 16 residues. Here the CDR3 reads CASTTGPVLSGNTIYF. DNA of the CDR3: TGCGCCAGCACCACGGGCCCAGTGCTCTCTGGAAACACCATATATTTT.

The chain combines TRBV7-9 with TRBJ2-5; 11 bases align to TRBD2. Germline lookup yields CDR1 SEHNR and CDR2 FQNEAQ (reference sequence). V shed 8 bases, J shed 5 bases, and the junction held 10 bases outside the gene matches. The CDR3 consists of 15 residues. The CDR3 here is CASGLAGGGGETQYF. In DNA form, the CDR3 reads TGTGCCAGCGGCCTAGCGGGAGGAGGTGGGGAGACCCAGTACTTC.

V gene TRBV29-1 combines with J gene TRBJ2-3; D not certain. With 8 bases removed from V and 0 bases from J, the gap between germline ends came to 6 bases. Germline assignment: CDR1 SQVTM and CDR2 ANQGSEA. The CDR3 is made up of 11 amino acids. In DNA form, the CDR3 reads TGCAGCACAAGGAGCACAGATACGCAGTATTTT. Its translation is CSTRSTDTQYF.

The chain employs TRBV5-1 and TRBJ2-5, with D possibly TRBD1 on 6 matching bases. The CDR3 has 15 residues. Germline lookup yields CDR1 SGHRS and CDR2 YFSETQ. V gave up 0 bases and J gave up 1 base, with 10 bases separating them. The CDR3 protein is CASSLGQARQETQYF. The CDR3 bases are TGCGCCAGCAGCTTGGGACAGGCCCGCCAAGAGACCCAGTACTTC.

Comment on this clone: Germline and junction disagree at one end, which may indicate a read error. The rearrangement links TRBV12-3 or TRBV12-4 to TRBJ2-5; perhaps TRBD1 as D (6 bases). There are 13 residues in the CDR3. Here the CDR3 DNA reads TGTGCCAGCACTTTACAGGGAAGGGAGACCCAGTACTTC. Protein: CASTLQGRETQYF.

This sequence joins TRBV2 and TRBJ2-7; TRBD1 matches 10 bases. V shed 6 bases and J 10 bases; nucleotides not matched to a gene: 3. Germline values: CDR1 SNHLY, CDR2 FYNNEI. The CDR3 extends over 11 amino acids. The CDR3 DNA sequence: TGTGCCAGCAGGAGGACAGGGGGACAGTACTTC. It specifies CASRRTGGQYF.

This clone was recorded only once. CDR3 nucleotides: TGTGCCAGCAGCCGGCGGATGGGGCCCCAGGGGGCTGAAGCTTTCTTT. This gives the protein CASSRRMGPQGAEAFF. V is TRBV5-4 and J is TRBJ1-1, with 7 bases identical to TRBD1. Germline V gene data show CDR1 as SGHNT and CDR2 as YYREEE (reference sequence). Trimming removed 4 bases from V and 6 bases from J; junction bases left unmatched: 15. The CDR3 is made up of 16 amino acids.